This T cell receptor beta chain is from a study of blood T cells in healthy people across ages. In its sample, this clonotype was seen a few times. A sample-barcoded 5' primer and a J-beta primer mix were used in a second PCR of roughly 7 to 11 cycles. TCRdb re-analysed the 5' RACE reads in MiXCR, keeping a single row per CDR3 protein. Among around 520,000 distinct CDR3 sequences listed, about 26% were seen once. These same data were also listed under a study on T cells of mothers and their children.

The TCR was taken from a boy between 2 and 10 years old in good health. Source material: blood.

In nucleotides, the CDR3 is TGTGCCAGCAGCAAAAATGAAGCTTTCTTT. This translates into CASSKNEAFF. This chain connects TRBV7-9 to TRBJ1-1; D is ambiguous. Per germline, CDR1 SEHNR and CDR2 FQNEAQ (reference sequence). Trimming cost V 5 bases and J 7 bases, with 5 bases left between them. The CDR3 sequence is 10 residues long.